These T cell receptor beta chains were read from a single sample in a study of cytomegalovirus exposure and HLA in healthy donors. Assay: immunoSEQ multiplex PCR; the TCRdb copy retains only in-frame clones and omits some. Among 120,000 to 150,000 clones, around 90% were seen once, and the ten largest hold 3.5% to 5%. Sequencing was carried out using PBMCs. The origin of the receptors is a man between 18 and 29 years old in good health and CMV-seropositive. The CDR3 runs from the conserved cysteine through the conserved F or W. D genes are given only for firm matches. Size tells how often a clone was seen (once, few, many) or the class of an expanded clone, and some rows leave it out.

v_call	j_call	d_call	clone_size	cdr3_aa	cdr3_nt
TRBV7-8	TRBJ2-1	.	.	CASSLAGGPRSNEQFF	TGTGCCAGCAGCTTAGCGGGGGGACCGCGGAGCAATGAGCAGTTCTTC
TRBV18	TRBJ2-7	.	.	CASSLGGSYEQYF	TGTGCCAGCTCACTAGGAGGGTCCTACGAGCAGTACTTC
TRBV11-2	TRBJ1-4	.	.	CASSLLGGGTNEKLFF	TGTGCCAGCAGCTTACTAGGGGGGGGAACTAATGAAAAACTGTTTTTT
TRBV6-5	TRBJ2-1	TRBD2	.	CASSFSSGTVNEQFF	TGTGCCAGCAGTTTCTCTAGCGGGACGGTCAATGAGCAGTTCTTC
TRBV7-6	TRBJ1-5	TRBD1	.	CASSRMTGTLNQPQHF	TGTGCCAGCAGCCGTATGACAGGGACTCTCAATCAGCCCCAGCATTTT
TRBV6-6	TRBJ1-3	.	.	CASSPRQASSGNTIYF	TGTGCCAGCAGTCCCCGTCAAGCGAGCTCTGGAAACACCATATATTTT
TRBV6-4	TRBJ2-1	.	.	CASSDSIDRPNEQFF	TGTGCCAGCAGTGACTCAATCGACAGACCCAATGAGCAGTTCTTC
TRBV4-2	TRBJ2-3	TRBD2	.	CASSQDGGRSTDTQYF	TGTGCCAGCAGCCAAGACGGCGGGAGGAGCACAGATACGCAGTATTTT
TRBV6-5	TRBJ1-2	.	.	CASSPRRAEAYGYTF	TGTGCCAGCAGCCCCCGGCGGGCGGAAGCATATGGCTACACCTTC
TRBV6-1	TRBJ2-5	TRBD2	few	CASEGRGGQETQYF	TGTGCCAGCGAGGGGCGGGGGGGCCAAGAGACCCAGTACTTC
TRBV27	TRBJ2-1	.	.	CASTPRAALNEQFF	TGTGCCAGCACCCCCAGGGCTGCTCTTAATGAGCAGTTCTTC
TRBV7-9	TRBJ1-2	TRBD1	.	CASSLVQGATNGYTF	TGTGCCAGCAGCTTAGTACAGGGGGCGACTAATGGCTACACCTTC
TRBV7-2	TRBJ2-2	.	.	CASSLVLGGAGELFF	TGTGCCAGCAGCTTAGTTTTAGGGGGGGCCGGGGAGCTGTTTTTT
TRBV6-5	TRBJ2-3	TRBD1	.	CASRTDRGPTDTQYF	TGTGCCAGCAGGACCGACAGGGGGCCCACAGATACGCAGTATTTT
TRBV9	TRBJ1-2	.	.	CASSADSGYGYTF	TGTGCCAGCAGCGCCGACAGTGGCTATGGCTACACCTTC
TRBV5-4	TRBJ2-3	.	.	CASSLSSDTQYF	TGTGCCAGCAGCTTGTCCTCAGATACGCAGTATTTT
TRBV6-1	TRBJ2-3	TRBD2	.	CASTGTSGRDTQYF	TGTGCCAGCACCGGGACTAGCGGGAGGGATACGCAGTATTTT
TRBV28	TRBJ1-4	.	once	CASRPGQEGKLFF	TGTGCCAGCAGGCCCGGGCAGGAGGGAAAACTGTTTTTT
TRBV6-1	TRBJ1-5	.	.	CASSEGTANQPQHF	TGTGCCAGCAGTGAAGGGACAGCTAATCAGCCCCAGCATTTT
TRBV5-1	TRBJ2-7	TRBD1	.	CASSIRTGDYYEQYF	TGCGCCAGCAGCATTCGGACAGGGGACTACTACGAGCAGTACTTC
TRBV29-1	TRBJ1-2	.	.	CSVESQGHYGYTF	TGCAGCGTTGAGTCGCAGGGGCACTATGGCTACACCTTC
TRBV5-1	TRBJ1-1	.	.	CASSPGGDGTEAFF	TGCGCCAGCAGTCCGGGAGGGGACGGCACTGAAGCTTTCTTT
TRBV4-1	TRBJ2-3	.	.	CASKTARFTDTQYF	TGCGCCAGTAAGACAGCTAGATTCACAGATACGCAGTATTTT
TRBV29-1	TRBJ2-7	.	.	CSVARDSYEQYF	TGCAGCGTTGCCAGGGATTCCTACGAGCAGTACTTC
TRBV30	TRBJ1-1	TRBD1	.	CAWGTQDRGRRGEAFF	TGTGCCTGGGGCACTCAGGACAGGGGGCGCCGGGGTGAAGCTTTCTTT
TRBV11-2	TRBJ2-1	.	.	CASSLGLEYNEQFF	TGTGCCAGCAGCTTAGGGTTGGAGTACAATGAGCAGTTCTTC
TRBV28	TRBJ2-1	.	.	CAIPGERGRNEQFF	TGTGCCATTCCAGGGGAGCGGGGTCGAAATGAGCAGTTCTTC
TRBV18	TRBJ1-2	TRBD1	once	CASSPQGQKANYGYTF	TGTGCCAGCTCACCACAGGGACAGAAAGCTAACTATGGCTACACCTTC
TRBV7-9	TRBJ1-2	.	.	CASSFGREVGGGYTF	TGTGCCAGCAGCTTCGGCAGGGAGGTCGGTGGGGGCTACACCTTC
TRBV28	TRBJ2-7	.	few	CASSTGTRGAYEQYF	TGTGCCAGCAGCACCGGGACACGGGGGGCCTACGAGCAGTACTTC
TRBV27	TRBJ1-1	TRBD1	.	CASSLSGQGRGIAEAFF	TGTGCCAGCAGTTTATCTGGACAGGGAAGGGGGATCGCTGAAGCTTTCTTT
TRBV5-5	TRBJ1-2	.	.	CASSLLGLGPNYGYTF	TGTGCCAGCAGCTTGTTGGGACTGGGACCCAACTATGGCTACACCTTC
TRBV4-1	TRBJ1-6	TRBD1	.	CASSLGTGGESPLHF	TGCGCCAGCAGTCTAGGTACAGGGGGCGAGTCACCCCTCCACTTT
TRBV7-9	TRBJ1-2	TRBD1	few	CASTPWDRGDGYTF	TGTGCCAGCACCCCTTGGGACAGGGGAGATGGCTACACCTTC
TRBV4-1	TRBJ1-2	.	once	CASSPGGAHYGYTF	TGCGCCAGCAGCCCAGGAGGGGCCCACTATGGCTACACCTTC
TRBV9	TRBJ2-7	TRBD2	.	CASSVSSGSSYEQYF	TGTGCCAGCAGCGTCAGTAGCGGGAGCTCCTACGAGCAGTACTTC
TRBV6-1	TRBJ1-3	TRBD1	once	CASRGTGGWNTIYF	TGTGCCAGCAGGGGGACAGGGGGTTGGAACACCATATATTTT